This T cell receptor beta chain was retrieved from a study of cytomegalovirus exposure and HLA in healthy donors. Looking at the study overall: Early released data comprised about 84 million unique TCRs from HLA-typed donors. Assignment to the Caucasian-associated ancestry cluster applied to 75% to 85% of the approximately 420 genotyped donors. General study results and limits: When analyzed later, the rates of TCR association showed variation by HLA locus, with DRB1 the most and HLA-C the fewest.

A word on this clone: The target antigen is unknown.

PCR involved 60 Vbeta and 13 Jbeta primers. Data came from immunoSEQ multiplex PCR; TCRdb stores just in-frame clones and leaves some out. The sample includes hundreds of thousands of clones, less than 80% seen only once; the top ten take 0.2% to 0.25%. Germline-derived CDR1 and CDR2 are SGHRS and YFSETQ. The CDR3 has 13 amino acids. Trimming stripped 4 bases from V and 4 bases from J, with 11 bases between. The sequence was collected from a girl aged 2-10 years in good health and CMV-seronegative. The chain joins TRBV5-1 to TRBJ1-1; the D gene is possibly TRBD1 (6 bases). The specimen sequenced was PBMCs. For the CDR3, the DNA is TGCGCCAGCAGCCCTCCGACAGGCACTGAAGCTTTCTTT. It codes for CASSPPTGTEAFF.